These T cell receptor beta chains were read from a single sample in a study of T cell responses to AZD1222 COVID-19 vaccine. Clones were read by immunoSEQ multiplex PCR, and TCRdb kept only the in-frame ones, dropping some. The repertoire includes 90,000 to 120,000 clones, 91% of them detected once, and around 20% sits in the top ten. The sample in question was peripheral blood, obtained on day 0 of AZD1222 vaccination. The receptors were gathered from an adult in good health. Both conserved end residues are trimmed from each CDR3.

J gene: TRBJ2-3
V gene: TRBV14
CDR3 protein: ASSHSNTQY

J gene: TRBJ1-3
V gene: TRBV29-1
CDR3 protein: SVLSGAGNTIY

J gene: TRBJ1-3
V gene: TRBV6-5
CDR3 protein: ASSYRTGAGNTIY

J gene: TRBJ2-3
V gene: TRBV7-6
CDR3 protein: ASSPTSGLTDTQY

J gene: TRBJ2-1
V gene: TRBV5-1
CDR3 protein: ASSLGGGHEQF

J gene: TRBJ1-6
V gene: TRBV6-1
CDR3 protein: ASSEARDNSPLH

J gene: TRBJ1-4
V gene: TRBV19
CDR3 protein: ASSGTNEKLF

J gene: TRBJ1-4
V gene: TRBV30
CDR3 protein: AWSHYRGGEKLF

J gene: TRBJ2-7
V gene: TRBV6-2/TRBV6-3
CDR3 protein: ASSFWGADYEQY

J gene: TRBJ2-1
V gene: TRBV7-3
CDR3 protein: ASSKLGTGGEFDEQF

J gene: TRBJ2-1
V gene: TRBV4-2
CDR3 protein: ASSQEGIHGVRNEQF

J gene: TRBJ1-2
V gene: TRBV6-2/TRBV6-3
CDR3 protein: ASSYAIYGYT

J gene: TRBJ2-1
V gene: TRBV7-9
CDR3 protein: ASSSTGGPANNEQF

J gene: TRBJ2-3
V gene: TRBV5-5
CDR3 protein: ASLRTDTQY

J gene: TRBJ2-2
V gene: TRBV18
CDR3 protein: ASSHLPGLAGNLNTGELF

J gene: TRBJ2-3
V gene: TRBV19
CDR3 protein: ASSRSADTQY

J gene: TRBJ2-6
V gene: TRBV7-6
CDR3 protein: ASSPWGLSGANVLT

J gene: TRBJ1-6
V gene: TRBV6-4
CDR3 protein: ASSFYPDLPLH

J gene: TRBJ2-7
V gene: TRBV12-3/TRBV12-4
CDR3 protein: ASSINRGNEQY

J gene: TRBJ1-6
V gene: TRBV18
CDR3 protein: ASSPPGRGGYNSPLH

J gene: TRBJ1-5
V gene: TRBV18
CDR3 protein: ASSLGDRANQPQH

J gene: TRBJ2-7
V gene: TRBV7-6
CDR3 protein: ASSKSTGVAYEQY

J gene: TRBJ2-1
V gene: TRBV3-1/TRBV3-2
CDR3 protein: ASSQRGRGAGYNEQF

J gene: TRBJ1-2
V gene: TRBV10-2
CDR3 protein: ASSELGPEGGYT

J gene: TRBJ2-3
V gene: TRBV5-8
CDR3 protein: ASSLPGGGLFGDTQY

J gene: TRBJ2-4
V gene: TRBV27
CDR3 protein: ASSLSYTGVFAKNIQY

J gene: TRBJ2-1
V gene: TRBV5-1
CDR3 protein: ASSDRGRSYEQF

J gene: TRBJ2-3
V gene: TRBV7-2
CDR3 protein: ASSLRDRVTDTQY

J gene: TRBJ1-5
V gene: TRBV19
CDR3 protein: ASRGTDNQPQH

J gene: TRBJ1-2
V gene: TRBV6-5
CDR3 protein: ASSSRRGIVGYT

J gene: TRBJ1-1
V gene: TRBV7-2
CDR3 protein: ASSLLTVATEAF

J gene: TRBJ2-7
V gene: TRBV5-6
CDR3 protein: ASSFFGGAYEQY

J gene: TRBJ2-4
V gene: TRBV4-3
CDR3 protein: ASSQDLNRLNIQY

J gene: TRBJ1-1
V gene: TRBV12-3/TRBV12-4
CDR3 protein: ASSRRGGAF

J gene: TRBJ2-1
V gene: TRBV19
CDR3 protein: ASSSHRSGGAYEQF

J gene: TRBJ2-3
V gene: TRBV7-2
CDR3 protein: ASSLMSGGRSDTQY

J gene: TRBJ2-7
V gene: TRBV30
CDR3 protein: AWSYKPGQRTSEQY

J gene: TRBJ2-1
V gene: TRBV7-3
CDR3 protein: ASSLIGSLSYNEQF

J gene: TRBJ1-4
V gene: TRBV12-3/TRBV12-4
CDR3 protein: ASMRQPNEKLF

J gene: TRBJ1-2
V gene: TRBV29-1
CDR3 protein: SVEPGEPNYGYT

J gene: TRBJ1-5
V gene: TRBV6-2/TRBV6-3
CDR3 protein: ASSERTGWNQPQH

J gene: TRBJ1-1
V gene: TRBV5-1
CDR3 protein: ASRTVGTEAF

J gene: NA
V gene: TRBV20-1
CDR3 protein: SASTQEETQY

J gene: TRBJ1-2
V gene: TRBV9
CDR3 protein: ASSVDRGTYGYT

J gene: TRBJ1-2
V gene: TRBV7-9
CDR3 protein: ASSFGGAPGYT

J gene: TRBJ1-6
V gene: TRBV7-5
CDR3 protein: ARSSPPTFLGARSPLH

J gene: TRBJ1-3
V gene: TRBV19
CDR3 protein: ASIGGRQSSGNTIY

J gene: TRBJ1-3
V gene: TRBV6-5
CDR3 protein: ASRADNRGGDY

J gene: TRBJ2-1
V gene: TRBV6-2/TRBV6-3
CDR3 protein: ASSRGLAGAYNEQF

J gene: TRBJ2-2
V gene: TRBV19
CDR3 protein: ASTGDPSPDGELF

J gene: TRBJ1-1
V gene: TRBV6-5
CDR3 protein: ASSSDRGQYTEAF

J gene: TRBJ1-1
V gene: TRBV18
CDR3 protein: ASSPRGRGNTEAF

J gene: TRBJ1-6
V gene: TRBV7-2
CDR3 protein: ASSLGSRDPFSPLH

J gene: TRBJ1-1
V gene: TRBV19
CDR3 protein: ASKRTGTGTEAF